These 26 T cell receptor beta chains share one sample of origin, sequenced in a study of vaccination and CD4 T cells after COVID-19. Their antigens are not known. Cultured CD4+ T-cell DNA underwent Oncomine TCR Beta short-read sequencing. MiXCR, run by TCRdb on the PCR reads, gives a single entry per CDR3 protein. The top ten clones hold 6.5% to 8% of a sample with around 15,000 distinct CDR3 sequences, 52% of them seen once. Treatment defined: approximately 11-day PBMC culture with coronavirus spike peptide pools or control peptides (ViraFEST assay). Material for sequencing was CD4+ T cells from blood, cultured in vitro. The receptor source for this set is a human donor who had recovered from COVID-19.

The chain couples TRBV5-1 to TRBJ2-3, with TRBD2 matching over 13 bases. In germline, CDR1 is SGHRS, CDR2 YFSETQ. The CDR3 is 16 residues long. V shed 3 bases and J 3 bases; nucleotides not matched to a gene: 4. The DNA of the CDR3 is TGCGCCAGCAGCTGGGGACTAGCGGGACGTACAGATACGCAGTATTTT. This translates into CASSWGLAGRTDTQYF.

This chain connects TRBV29-1 to TRBJ2-3; 7 nucleotides align to TRBD2. V lost 3 bases, J lost 0 bases, and 6 bases stayed unmatched. The CDR3 covers 15 residues. Germline V gene data show CDR1 as SQVTM and CDR2 as ANQGSEA. CDR3 bases: TGCAGCGTTGATGCTAGCGGAGCTAGCACAGATACGCAGTATTTT. This translates into CSVDASGASTDTQYF.

The chain carries TRBV7-9 and TRBJ1-1; D is unresolved. V was cut by 4 bases and J by 3 bases, with 18 bases left in between. CDR3 size: 16 residues. CDR1 SEHNR and CDR2 FQNEAQ come from the germline V gene (reference sequence). The CDR3: CASSSIGRPPDTEAFF. Written as DNA, the CDR3 is TGTGCCAGCAGCTCAATTGGGAGGCCTCCTGACACTGAAGCTTTCTTT.

The table lists this clonotype with a few counts. The chain combines TRBV10-3 with TRBJ1-2, with 10 bases fitting TRBD1. Losses at the gene ends were 8 bases for V and 3 bases for J; bases not matched to a gene: 6. Looked up from germline, CDR1 is ENHRY and CDR2 is SYGVKD. The CDR3 loop spans 14 amino acids. The CDR3 region has the DNA TGTGCCATCTCCAGGACAGGGGGGGACTATGGCTACACCTTC. Encoded protein: CAISRTGGDYGYTF.

The chain carries TRBV10-1 and TRBJ2-2, with D tentatively TRBD1 (6 bases). Deletions cut 6 bases from V and 6 bases from J, with 11 bases between. Looked up from germline, CDR1 is WNHNN and CDR2 is SYGVQD (reference sequence). The CDR3 has 13 residues. The CDR3 DNA is TGCGCCAGCAGACAGGGTTCGTCCGGGGAGCTGTTTTTT. It encodes CASRQGSSGELFF.

In its sample, this clonotype was seen a few times. V gene TRBV6-1 combines with J gene TRBJ1-1; 7 positions agree with TRBD1. This CDR3 is 13 amino acids long. The trim removed 6 bases at V and 3 bases at J, leaving 4 bases unmatched. Germline CDR1 and CDR2: MNHNS and SASEGT. The CDR3 DNA reads TGTGCCAGCAGGCCCGACAGGGACACTGAAGCTTTCTTT. It translates to CASRPDRDTEAFF.

The V and J genes are TRBV6-5 and TRBJ1-1; 8 nucleotides match TRBD1. V lost 0 bases and J lost 2; bases outside the gene matches: 5. Germline V gene data show CDR1 as MNHEY and CDR2 as SVGAGI. The CDR3 is made up of 16 amino acids. The CDR3 reads CASSYSRTGGNTEAFF. CDR3 sequence (DNA): TGTGCCAGCAGTTACTCACGCACAGGGGGTAACACTGAAGCTTTCTTT.

The chain employs TRBV5-4 and TRBJ1-1; D is unresolved. The germline V gene encodes CDR1 SGHNT and CDR2 YYREEE (reference sequence). Trimming took off 0 bases at V and 1 base at J, with 13 bases between the two ends. CDR3 length: 16 residues. The CDR3 DNA reads TGTGCCAGCAGCTTGGCCGGGGTGGCGACGAACACTGAAGCTTTCTTT. Amino acids: CASSLAGVATNTEAFF.

This clonotype was recorded a few times. The chain uses TRBV6-1 and TRBJ2-3, with 8 nucleotides matching TRBD2. The CDR3 runs 14 residues. V shed 6 bases, J shed 2 bases, and the junction held 4 bases outside the gene matches. CDR1 MNHNS and CDR2 SASEGT come from the germline V gene. The CDR3 DNA follows: TGTGCCAGCAGGTGGCGGGAGGTCACAGATACGCAGTATTTT. This encodes CASRWREVTDTQYF.

The chain couples TRBV5-1 to TRBJ2-7; D not certain. The germline V gene encodes CDR1 SGHRS and CDR2 YFSETQ. The CDR3 spans 14 residues. With 0 bases removed from V and 0 bases from J, the gap between germline ends came to 7 bases. The CDR3 sequence is CASSLESPSYEQYF. CDR3 DNA sequence: TGCGCCAGCAGCTTGGAAAGTCCCTCCTACGAGCAGTACTTC.

This clonotype is termed large. CDR3 region: CASSFSREETQYF. The CDR3 nucleotides are TGTGCCAGCAGCTTCTCGCGGGAGGAGACCCAGTACTTC. This chain links TRBV5-4 with TRBJ2-5, with TRBD2 identical over 7 bases. CDR3 length: 13 residues. Trimming cost V 2 bases and J 5 bases; bases outside gene matches: 3. Looked up from germline, CDR1 is SGHNT and CDR2 is YYREEE (reference sequence).

This clonotype appeared a few times. The chain uses TRBV20-1 and TRBJ1-2; 7 nucleotides line up with TRBD1. The V segment lost 2 bases and the J segment 8 bases; nucleotides outside the gene matches: 11. The CDR3 is 14 amino acids. The V gene's germline CDR1 is DFQATT and CDR2 SNEGSKA (reference sequence). For the CDR3, the DNA is TGCAGTGCTAGATCCTACAGGGGATTAGAGGGCTACACCTTC. The encoded protein is CSARSYRGLEGYTF.

This CDR3 is CASSTEGGGNQPQHF. The CDR3 DNA reads TGTGCCAGTAGTACTGAGGGTGGGGGCAATCAGCCCCAGCATTTT. The chain has TRBV19 and TRBJ1-5; D unclear. Trimming removed 4 bases at V and 2 bases at J, with 12 bases between. Germline V gene lookup returns CDR1 LNHDA and CDR2 SQIVND (reference sequence). The CDR3 is made up of 15 amino acids.

This rearrangement joins TRBV28 to TRBJ1-2; TRBD1 is a possible D gene (6 bases). Looked up from germline, CDR1 is MDHEN and CDR2 is SYDVKM. This CDR3 region has 15 residues. The V end lost 3 bases, the J end lost 8 bases, and 19 bases lay between the germline ends. The CDR3 spells CASSFTPGARGGYTF. The CDR3 coding sequence is TGTGCCAGCAGTTTTACCCCAGGGGCGCGGGGAGGCTACACCTTC.

The chain joins TRBV7-2 to TRBJ1-5; D is perhaps TRBD1 (6 bases). CDR1 is SGHTA and CDR2 is FQGNSA in the germline V gene. V dropped 7 bases and J dropped 6 bases, with 19 bases sitting between them. The length of the CDR3 is 15 residues. The CDR3 coding sequence is TGTGCCAGCACCAACAGGGAGTCCGGGCCTCAGCCCCAGCATTTT. This codes for CASTNRESGPQPQHF.

The rearrangement joins TRBV7-2 to TRBJ1-6; a possible D gene is TRBD1 (5 bases). V lost 3 bases, J lost 10 bases, and 10 bases lay in between. This CDR3 is built from 13 residues. Germline CDR1 reads SGHTA; CDR2 reads FQGNSA. CDR3 region: CASSLGVVSPLHF. In DNA, the CDR3 is TGTGCCAGCAGCTTGGGGGTCGTCTCACCCCTCCACTTT.

The gene calls are TRBV20-1 and TRBJ2-1; D unresolved. Trimming cost V 3 bases and J 0 bases, with 18 bases left between them. Germline CDR1 and CDR2: DFQATT and SNEGSKA (reference sequence). The CDR3 is 17 amino acids. This CDR3 reads CSASSAHLPGSYNEQFF. The CDR3 DNA is TGCAGTGCTAGCTCGGCTCACCTACCTGGCTCCTACAATGAGCAGTTCTTC.

The chain uses TRBV6-2 or TRBV6-3 and TRBJ1-5; possible D gene TRBD1, 5 bases. The V gene lost 2 bases and the J gene lost 6 bases, with 11 bases spanning the gap. Germline lookup yields CDR1 MNHEY and CDR2 SVGEGT. This CDR3 has 14 amino acids. The DNA for the CDR3 is TGTGCCAGCAGTTACGGGACGGGATCTCAGCCCCAGCATTTT. This sequence encodes CASSYGTGSQPQHF.

The count of this clonotype is one. The rearrangement links TRBV7-2 to TRBJ2-5; D perhaps matches TRBD1 (6 bases). Germline V gives CDR1 SGHTA, CDR2 FQGNSA. V was trimmed by 2 bases and J by 5 bases, leaving 15 bases between them. The CDR3 is made up of 15 amino acids. CDR3 bases: TGTGCCAGCAGCTTATGGCAGGGGATGGGGGAGACCCAGTACTTC. Its translation: CASSLWQGMGETQYF.

CDR3 sequence: CSAIPVTSPTDTQYF. CDR3 DNA: TGCAGTGCCATACCGGTTACTAGCCCTACAGATACGCAGTATTTT. The V and J genes are TRBV20-1 and TRBJ2-3; D is possibly TRBD2 (6 bases). The germline gives CDR1 DFQATT, CDR2 SNEGSKA (reference sequence). With 6 bases removed from V and 3 bases from J, the gap between germline ends came to 19 bases. The CDR3 totals 15 residues.

Concerning this clonotype itself: Given a much more abundant clone one base away, this may be a read error. The chain is built from TRBV20-1 and TRBJ1-4; D is uncertain. Per germline, CDR1 DFQATT and CDR2 SNEGSKA (reference sequence). This CDR3 is built from 14 residues. CDR3 amino acids: CSASPTSPLEKQFF. CDR3 DNA: TGCAGTGCTAGCCCGACAAGCCCCCTTGAAAAACAGTTTTTT.

The chain is built from TRBV11-2 and TRBJ2-4, with 7 bases matching TRBD2. V trimming: 5 bases; J trimming: 4 bases; junction bases outside the gene matches: 11. This CDR3 is 16 amino acids long. Germline CDR1 and CDR2: SGHAT and FQNNGV. The CDR3 DNA reads TGTGCCAGCAGCCCGGACTCGCTCGGGGGGAAAAACATTCAGTACTTC. It translates to CASSPDSLGGKNIQYF. The entire variable domain, with the rest obtained from reference TRBV11-2 and TRBJ2-4, is as follows: EAGVAQSPRYKIIEKRQSVAFWCNPISGHATLYWYQQILGQGPKLLIQFQNNGVVDDSQLPKDRFSAERLKGVDSTLKIQPAKLEDSAVYLCASSPDSLGGKNIQYFGAGTRLSVL.

This CDR3 reads CASRGAGGPQYF. As DNA, the CDR3 is TGTGCCAGCAGGGGAGCGGGGGGGCCCCAGTACTTC. The gene calls are TRBV12-3 or TRBV12-4 and TRBJ2-5; the match to TRBD2 covers 10 bases. Unmatched junction bases numbered 4, after V lost 6 bases and J lost 9 bases. The CDR3 is 12 residues long.

This clonotype appeared a few times. The rearrangement uses TRBV6-1 and TRBJ2-2; a possible D gene is TRBD1 (5 bases). V dropped 5 bases and J dropped 2 bases, with 15 bases sitting between them. CDR3 length: 16 amino acids. The V gene's germline CDR1 is MNHNS and CDR2 SASEGT. The CDR3 nucleotides are TGTGCCAGCAGTACCACAGGCCACAGCAACACCGGGGAGCTGTTTTTT. Translated, it gives CASSTTGHSNTGELFF.

This clonotype was picked up one time. V gene TRBV5-1 combines with J gene TRBJ2-5; a weak D match, TRBD1 (5 bases). Between the trimmed V and J ends, which lost 5 bases and 2 bases, there was a span of 16 bases. There are 15 residues in the CDR3. In germline, CDR1 is SGHRS, CDR2 YFSETQ. CDR3 DNA sequence: TGCGCCAGCAGTACTCAGGGCGCAAAACAAGAGACCCAGTACTTC. It specifies CASSTQGAKQETQYF. Supplemented by reference TRBV5-1 and TRBJ2-5, the full variable domain reads KAGVTQTPRYLIKTRGQQVTLSCSPISGHRSVSWYQQTPGQGLQFLFEYFSETQRNKGNFPGRFSGRQFSNSRSEMNVSTLELGDSALYLCASSTQGAKQETQYFGPGTRLLVL.

The chain combines TRBV12-3 or TRBV12-4 with TRBJ1-1; 8 bases fit TRBD1. The CDR3 runs to 16 residues. The junction had 9 bases not matched to a gene; V was cut back by 1 base and J by 5 bases. The CDR3, as DNA: TGTGCCAGCAGTTTAGTACCGGACAGGGTCGGGACTGAAGCTTTCTTT. Translation: CASSLVPDRVGTEAFF.